This is a list of T cell receptor beta chains from one sample in a study of blood T cell repertoires in COVID-19. Measured with immunoSEQ multiplex PCR; TCRdb has only the in-frame clones, and not every one. The table records 90,000 or so clones, approximately 84% of them present only once. Sequenced sample: peripheral blood. The receptors were gathered from a man older than 75 with active or convalescent COVID-19. Both conserved end residues are part of each CDR3. The D gene is left open where the match is weak. Some rows mark clone size as missing; the rest say once, few, many or name a class of expanded clone.

abundance	v_gene	d_gene	j_gene	CDR3aa	CDR3nt
-	TRBV15	-	TRBJ1-5	CATSRAEYQPQHF	TGTGCCACCAGCAGAGCCGAGTATCAGCCCCAGCATTTT
-	TRBV9	TRBD1	TRBJ2-5	CASSPRGGGFEPETQYF	TGTGCCAGCAGCCCCCGAGGGGGCGGGTTTGAACCAGAGACCCAGTACTTC
-	TRBV27	TRBD2	TRBJ2-2	CASSFLAGTTGELFF	TGTGCCAGCAGTTTTCTAGCGGGGACCACCGGGGAGCTGTTTTTT
-	TRBV19	TRBD2	TRBJ2-3	CASSIPGSGFTDTQYF	TGTGCCAGTAGTATCCCGGGTAGCGGGTTCACAGATACGCAGTATTTT
-	TRBV5-1	TRBD1	TRBJ1-2	CASSYGQGPVTF	TGCGCCAGCAGCTACGGACAGGGGCCCGTCACCTTC
-	TRBV6-5	-	TRBJ1-1	CASPRGGWNTEAFF	TGTGCCAGCCCCCGAGGAGGATGGAACACTGAAGCTTTCTTT
few	TRBV27	TRBD2	TRBJ2-1	CASRTERGPYNEQFF	TGTGCCAGCAGAACCGAGCGGGGGCCTTACAATGAGCAGTTCTTC
-	TRBV4-3	TRBD1	TRBJ1-4	CASSQRTTTGGGEKLFF	TGCGCCAGCAGCCAACGTACTACGACAGGGGGCGGTGAAAAACTGTTTTTT
-	TRBV5-1	TRBD1	TRBJ1-1	CASSYSGGTEAFF	TGCGCCAGCAGTTACTCAGGGGGCACTGAAGCTTTCTTT
-	TRBV19	TRBD1	TRBJ2-1	CASSIPLGQGGYNEQFF	TGTGCCAGTAGTATACCCCTGGGACAGGGGGGCTACAATGAGCAGTTCTTC
-	TRBV7-2	TRBD2	TRBJ2-5	CASSLVDRGGKETQYF	TGTGCCAGCAGCTTAGTTGATCGGGGGGGGAAAGAGACCCAGTACTTC
-	TRBV7-9	-	TRBJ1-2	CASSLRGTLRNYGYTF	TGTGCCAGCAGCTTAAGAGGGACACTGAGAAATTATGGCTACACCTTC
-	TRBV28	TRBD1	TRBJ2-7	CASSSPGQSSYEQYF	TGTGCCAGCAGTTCCCCGGGACAGAGCTCCTACGAGCAGTACTTC
-	TRBV7-2	-	TRBJ2-1	CASSLASYGEQFF	TGTGCCAGCAGCTTAGCCAGTTATGGTGAGCAGTTCTTC
-	TRBV7-2	-	TRBJ2-6	CASSPPGAGSSGANVLTF	TGTGCCAGCAGCCCCCCCGGGGCGGGGAGCTCTGGGGCCAACGTCCTGACTTTC
-	TRBV5-1	-	TRBJ2-5	CASSLGGRETQYF	TGCGCCAGCAGCTTGGGGGGCCGAGAGACCCAGTACTTC
-	TRBV28	TRBD1	TRBJ1-6	CASSLYFRGRNSPLHF	TGTGCCAGCAGTTTATATTTCAGGGGGCGAAATTCACCCCTCCACTTT
-	TRBV5-6	TRBD1	TRBJ2-5	CASSLVRDSKETQYF	TGTGCCAGCAGCTTGGTACGGGACAGCAAAGAGACCCAGTACTTC
-	TRBV9	-	TRBJ2-3	CASSVEVGGADTQYF	TGTGCCAGCAGCGTAGAGGTAGGGGGGGCAGATACGCAGTATTTT
-	TRBV5-4	-	TRBJ1-1	CASSLAGESTEAFF	TGTGCCAGCAGCTTGGCAGGGGAGAGCACTGAAGCTTTCTTT
-	TRBV5-1	TRBD1	TRBJ1-4	CASSLVGTANEKLFF	TGCGCCAGCAGCTTGGTAGGGACAGCTAATGAAAAACTGTTTTTT
-	TRBV3-1/TRBV3-2	-	TRBJ1-1	CASSQAMAGTEAFF	TGTGCCAGCAGCCAAGCCATGGCGGGCACTGAAGCTTTCTTT
-	TRBV11-3	TRBD1	TRBJ2-2	CASSYFSGTVNGELFF	TGTGCCAGCAGCTATTTCTCCGGGACAGTAAACGGGGAGCTGTTTTTT
few	TRBV18	-	TRBJ1-3	CASSPDSMRGNTIYF	TGTGCCAGCTCACCCGACTCAATGCGGGGAAACACCATATATTTT
-	TRBV7-6	-	TRBJ2-5	CASSRVRGPQETQYF	TGTGCCAGCAGCCGTGTCCGGGGTCCGCAAGAGACCCAGTACTTC
-	TRBV5-1	TRBD1	TRBJ1-6	CASSRDRVNSPLHF	TGCGCCAGCAGCCGGGACAGAGTAAATTCACCCCTCCACTTT
-	TRBV5-6	-	TRBJ2-1	CASSGLGVKVEQFF	TGTGCCAGCAGCGGACTTGGCGTTAAGGTCGAGCAGTTCTTC
-	TRBV4-1	TRBD1	TRBJ2-2	CASSQDPPDRGRGELFF	TGCGCCAGCAGCCAAGACCCCCCGGACAGGGGACGCGGGGAGCTGTTTTTT
-	TRBV12-3/TRBV12-4	TRBD1	TRBJ1-2	CASSLTTGVGYTF	TGTGCCAGCAGTTTGACCACAGGGGTTGGCTACACCTTC
-	TRBV7-2	-	TRBJ1-1	CASSKQGANTEAFF	TGTGCCAGCAGCAAACAGGGTGCGAACACTGAAGCTTTCTTT
-	TRBV28	-	TRBJ2-1	CASSAGGPNYNEQFF	TGTGCCAGCAGTGCCGGGGGGCCAAACTACAATGAGCAGTTCTTC
-	TRBV5-1	TRBD1	TRBJ1-3	CASSLSGTGVLSGNTIYF	TGCGCCAGCAGCTTGTCAGGGACAGGGGTCCTATCTGGAAACACCATATATTTT
-	TRBV5-4	TRBD2	TRBJ2-3	CASGEGLAGTDTQYF	TGTGCCAGCGGAGAGGGACTAGCGGGGACAGATACGCAGTATTTT
-	TRBV5-6	-	TRBJ2-7	CASSLAWGSEQYF	TGTGCCAGCAGCTTGGCATGGGGCTCCGAGCAGTACTTC
-	TRBV18	-	TRBJ1-3	CASSLRGDDGNTIYF	TGTGCCAGCTCACTACGGGGGGACGACGGGAACACCATATATTTT
-	TRBV18	TRBD1	TRBJ2-2	CASYSLGGPNTGELFF	TGTGCCAGCTACAGCCTAGGGGGCCCGAACACCGGGGAGCTGTTTTTT
-	TRBV27	-	TRBJ2-7	CASSPRVPYYEQYF	TGTGCCAGCAGTCCCAGGGTTCCTTACTACGAGCAGTACTTC